This T cell receptor (beta chain) appears in the sequencing data of a study of blood T cell repertoires in COVID-19 (dated by TCRdb to about 2020). Background for the entire study: Collaborator samples came from the United States, Italy and Spain and covered acute and convalescent phases of COVID-19. Deeply sampled blood TCRbeta repertoires from subjects exposed to, actively infected with, or recovered from COVID-19 were included in the dataset. A de-identified subject ID, COVID-19 status, age in years and sex were almost always included in the sample metadata. The samples were drawn from the first 160 participants of the ongoing ImmuneRACE study and from 950 to 1,500 subjects provided by 6 global collaborators. The repertoires were released in a freely available public database meant as a resource for research on the immune response to SARS-CoV-2. The material from the prospective study consisted of cDNA or gDNA derived from T cells, B-cell-depleted T cells, or PBMCs. HLA class I and class II types, where available, came from metadata supplied by the sample provider rather than from assay-based typing. General findings and caveats noted by the study authors: The amount of clinical and demographic metadata varied by source and participant and was provided uncurated.

TCRbeta CDR3 regions were amplified from genomic DNA using the immunoSEQ Assay, a bias-controlled multiplex PCR. Per the original workflow: The number of nucleated cells in each sample was estimated from the amplification of reference gene primers within the assay. To quantify the absolute abundance of each unique TCRbeta CDR3 rearrangement, sequence reads were collapsed and filtered. For each sample, productive Simpson clonality was calculated by taking the square root of Simpson's diversity index across productive rearrangements. TCRdb limited this immuneACCESS table to in-frame rearrangements with V and J called. A share of clones is missing; checked studies link under half to unresolved V genes, and the rest is unexplained. The DNA was the basis for D and trimming; V, J and clone size are from that table. Counted in this sample were approximately 360,000 clones; roughly 90% of them appeared once. The ten largest clones capture around 0.95% of the sample.

Enrolling through a virtual design, the prospective study's participants ranged in age from roughly 18 to 95 years and lived across 20 to 25 United States geographic areas. In the prospective study, cohorts were assigned on the basis of participant-reported clinical history obtained from a screening survey and a study questionnaire. In the prospective study, whole blood, serum and a nasopharyngeal or oropharyngeal swab were collected from each participant by mobile phlebotomists. Participants in the prospective study had the option to provide additional blood draws and questionnaires over a 2-month period. Prospective study blood samples were shipped either frozen or at room temperature before DNA extraction. On this clone: This clone's antigen is unknown. No much larger clone exists at a distance of one base, and base qualities are not known.

Sequenced material: PBMCs or T cells enriched from blood (not recorded which). The sequence derives from a woman in her 30s with acute COVID-19.

In nucleotides, the sequence is TGTGCCACCGCTGACAGACAATATGGCTACACCTTC. It translates to CATADRQYGYTF. The sequence links TRBV10-3 to TRBJ1-2; the D gene is perhaps TRBD1, on 5 matching bases. Taken from cysteine to phenylalanine, the CDR3 has 12 residues. Just CDR3 DNA is preserved here, 36 bases in frame from base 1. Deletion took 10 bases off V and 5 bases off J, with a span of 14 bases between the germline ends. CDR1 and CDR2 (ENHRY, SYGVKD) derive from the germline V gene.